These 26 T cell receptor beta chains were all obtained from the same sample, sequenced in a study of cytotoxic CD8 clonotypes in ibrutinib-treated CLL. Libraries were prepared by immunoSEQ multiplex PCR; TCRdb keeps only in-frame clonotypes and omits some of them. This repertoire shows a few hundred thousand clones, roughly two thirds found once; its top ten account for just under 6.5%. Source: PBMCs, taken after 36 months of ibrutinib treatment. The receptors come from a human donor with chronic lymphocytic leukemia.

This clone appeared a few times. CDR3 sequence: CASTGTSGRSNEQFF. The CDR3 bases are TGCGCCAGCACCGGGACTAGCGGGAGAAGCAATGAGCAGTTCTTC. The rearrangement uses TRBV10-2 and TRBJ2-1, with 14 bases identical to TRBD2. J gave up 6 bases and V 7 bases, and 5 bases lay outside the gene matches. CDR3 length equals 15 residues. Germline CDR1 WSHSY, CDR2 SAAADI.

This clone was picked up a small number of times. V usage is TRBV19 and J usage is TRBJ2-5, with 11 positions matching TRBD1. From germline, CDR1 is LNHDA and CDR2 SQIVND (reference sequence). This CDR3 contains 14 residues. V gave up 9 bases and J gave up 5 bases; unmatched junction bases: 8. The CDR3 sequence is CASRWTGGSETQYF. The CDR3 DNA sequence: TGTGCCAGCAGATGGACAGGGGGCTCGGAGACCCAGTACTTC.

A few counts support this clone. The CDR3 DNA sequence: TGTGCCAGCAGCCATCTAGCGGGAATCTCTGAGCAGTTCTTC. Translated: CASSHLAGISEQFF. This chain uses TRBV14 with TRBJ2-1; TRBD2 matches 9 bases. CDR3 length: 14 residues. Germline assignment: CDR1 SGHDN and CDR2 FVKESK. The ends lost 3 bases at V and 9 bases at J; junction bases unmatched: 6.

This clone was detected only once. The chain is built from TRBV9 and TRBJ2-2; 9 bases match TRBD1. The J segment lost 7 bases and the V segment lost 4 bases, leaving 17 bases of the junction unmatched. Germline lookup yields CDR1 SGDLS and CDR2 YYNGEE. The CDR3 runs to 18 residues. CDR3 DNA: TGTGCCAGCAGCCTAGGCCCCTCCGGGACAGGGAGCGGCGGGGAGCTGTTTTTT. This sequence encodes CASSLGPSGTGSGGELFF.

The chain joins TRBV11-2 to TRBJ2-3, with 14 bases aligning to TRBD2. The CDR3 extends over 14 amino acids. The V gene end was trimmed by 6 bases and the J gene end by 8 bases; junction bases not matched to a gene: 4. Germline loops: CDR1 SGHAT, CDR2 FQNNGV. Here the CDR3 DNA reads TGTGCCAGCAGGGGACTAGCGGGAGTCATTACGCAGTATTTT. Translation gives CASRGLAGVITQYF.

The rearrangement uses TRBV6-5 and TRBJ2-7, with 8 bases that match TRBD1. This CDR3 region has 14 residues. Germline assignment: CDR1 MNHEY and CDR2 SVGAGI. The V segment lost 0 bases and the J segment 5 bases; nucleotides outside the gene matches: 3. CDR3 amino acids: CASSYSRTGNEQYF. CDR3 sequence (DNA): TGTGCCAGCAGTTACTCGAGGACAGGGAACGAGCAGTACTTC.

This clone has just a few counts. This chain links TRBV19 with TRBJ1-6; D call uncertain. Germline loops: CDR1 LNHDA, CDR2 SQIVND (reference sequence). The CDR3 loop spans 13 amino acids. V lost 3 bases and J lost 10, with 10 bases in between. The CDR3 nucleotides read TGTGCCAGTAGTATTGGGATTGAGTCACCCCTCCACTTT. This translates into CASSIGIESPLHF.

The V call is TRBV4-3, the J call TRBJ2-2; no firm D call. The germline gives CDR1 LGHNA, CDR2 YSLEER. The V end lost 1 base, the J end lost 2 bases, and 8 bases lay between the germline ends. The CDR3 loop spans 15 amino acids. Here the CDR3 reads CASSQARVNTGELFF. In DNA form, the CDR3 reads TGCGCCAGCAGCCAAGCTCGGGTTAACACCGGGGAGCTGTTTTTT.

This clone turned up a few times. The J gene is TRBJ2-3, the V gene TRBV15; D uncertain. The CDR3 is 16 amino acids. With 3 bases removed from V and 6 bases from J, the gap between germline ends came to 19 bases. Germline-derived CDR1 and CDR2 are LNHNV and YYDKDF (reference sequence). Here the CDR3 reads CATSRVEPNPLDTQYF. CDR3 DNA sequence: TGTGCCACCAGCAGGGTTGAACCCAACCCCTTGGATACGCAGTATTTT.

The chain links TRBV27 to TRBJ2-5; D is possibly TRBD1 or TRBD2 (5 bases each). Trimming took off 5 bases at V and 2 bases at J, with 15 bases between the two ends. This CDR3 contains 15 residues. CDR1 is MNHEY, CDR2 SMNVEV, per germline (reference sequence). This CDR3 reads CASSPGTYLQETQYF. CDR3 in DNA: TGTGCCAGCAGTCCGGGGACCTACCTACAAGAGACCCAGTACTTC.

The chain is built from TRBV28 and TRBJ1-5, with D possibly TRBD1 on 6 matching bases. Germline V gene data show CDR1 as MDHEN and CDR2 as SYDVKM. This CDR3 region has 15 residues. The V end lost 5 bases, the J end lost 3 bases, and 14 bases lay between the germline ends. The CDR3 DNA reads as TGTGCCAGCAGTCCCTTTGGGGGCCCCAATCAGCCCCAGCATTTT. Translation gives CASSPFGGPNQPQHF. Using reference TRBV28 and TRBJ1-5 for the parts outside the CDR3, the full variable domain is DVKVTQSSRYLVKRTGEKVFLECVQDMDHENMFWYRQDPGLGLRLIYFSYDVKMKEKGDIPEGYSVSREKKERFSLILESASTNQTSMYLCASSPFGGPNQPQHFGDGTRLSIL.

J is TRBJ1-5 and V is TRBV28; D may be TRBD1 (5 bases). The V end was cut by 2 bases, the J end by 6 bases, with 11 bases between. CDR3 length: 14 amino acids. Germline lookup yields CDR1 MDHEN and CDR2 SYDVKM. As DNA, the CDR3 is TGTGCCAGCAGTTTAAGCCCGGGGGGTCAGCCCCAGCATTTT. This gives the protein CASSLSPGGQPQHF.

This clone was found a few times. The chain joins TRBV7-2 to TRBJ1-2; D unclear. The CDR3 sequence is 15 residues long. CDR1 SGHTA and CDR2 FQGNSA come from the germline V gene. Trimming took off 1 base at V and 3 bases at J, with 12 bases between the two ends. CDR3: CASSLDHTSHYGYTF. CDR3 bases: TGTGCCAGCAGCTTAGACCACACGAGTCACTATGGCTACACCTTC.

In DNA form, the CDR3 reads TGTGCCAGCAGCACAAACCGGGGCTATGGCTACACCTTC. Protein: CASSTNRGYGYTF. V usage is TRBV5-4 and J usage is TRBJ1-2; the D is unclear. Trimming stripped 4 bases from V and 4 bases from J, with 11 bases between. CDR3 size: 13 residues. The V gene's germline CDR1 is SGHNT and CDR2 YYREEE (reference sequence). Drawing the rest from reference TRBV5-4 and TRBJ1-2, the complete variable domain is ETGVTQSPTHLIKTRGQQVTLRCSSQSGHNTVSWYQQALGQGPQFIFQYYREEENGRGNFPPRFSGLQFPNYSSELNVNALELDDSALYLCASSTNRGYGYTFGSGTRLTVV.

The chain couples TRBV19 to TRBJ2-3; D assignment may be TRBD1 or TRBD2 (6 bases each). CDR1 is LNHDA, CDR2 SQIVND, per germline (reference sequence). Trimming shortened V by 7 bases and J by 0 bases, and 14 bases separated the two germline ends. The CDR3 is made up of 15 amino acids. CDR3 in amino acids: CASTSGGRSTDTQYF. DNA of the CDR3: TGTGCCAGTACGAGTGGGGGGCGCAGCACAGATACGCAGTATTTT.

CDR3 DNA sequence: TGCGCCAGCAGCCAGACAGGTGACTACGAGCAGTACTTC. Translated, it gives CASSQTGDYEQYF. V usage is TRBV5-1 and J usage is TRBJ2-7, with D possibly being TRBD1 (6 bases). There are 13 residues in the CDR3. Trimming left V 4 bases short and J 3 bases short, with 11 bases between. The germline gives CDR1 SGHRS, CDR2 YFSETQ.

For the CDR3, the DNA is TGTGCCAGCAGCGTACTTCTGAACACTGAAGCTTTCTTT. Amino acids: CASSVLLNTEAFF. The chain links TRBV9 to TRBJ1-1; the D is unclear. From germline, CDR1 is SGDLS and CDR2 YYNGEE. The ends were cut back, 1 base at V and 0 bases at J, with 4 bases in the middle. The length of the CDR3 is 13 residues.

This clone has only a few counts. The rearrangement joins TRBV10-3 to TRBJ2-7, with unresolved D. Per germline, CDR1 ENHRY and CDR2 SYGVKD. CDR3 length: 11 amino acids. Trimming stripped 6 bases from V and 5 bases from J, with 8 bases between. The chain's CDR3 is CAIRGPNEQYF. The DNA for the CDR3 is TGTGCCATCAGGGGCCCAAACGAGCAGTACTTC.

The chain links TRBV13 to TRBJ1-1, with TRBD1 identical over 7 bases. Germline-derived CDR1 and CDR2 are PRHDT and FYEKMQ (reference sequence). The CDR3 length is 16 residues. V lost 0 bases, J lost 1 base, and 5 bases stayed unmatched. Written as DNA, the CDR3 is TGTGCCAGCAGCTTAGGGGAGGGGGCAAGGAACACTGAAGCTTTCTTT. Translating it yields CASSLGEGARNTEAFF.

The CDR3 DNA is TGTGCCAGCAGTAGAGGGGACAGGGCCGCGCACGAGCAGTACTTC. Translation gives CASSRGDRAAHEQYF. The chain combines TRBV27 with TRBJ2-7, with 9 nucleotides matching TRBD1. This CDR3 comprises 15 residues. With V trimmed by 5 bases and J by 5 bases, 10 bases remained unmatched. Looked up from germline, CDR1 is MNHEY and CDR2 is SMNVEV (reference sequence).

The rearrangement joins TRBV28 to TRBJ2-7; the match to TRBD2 covers 8 bases. V lost 6 bases to trimming and J lost 2 bases; unmatched junction nucleotides: 9. CDR3 size: 15 residues. Germline CDR1 reads MDHEN; CDR2 reads SYDVKM. The CDR3 DNA follows: TGTGCCAGCAGCCGACGTACTAGCGGAGCCTACGAGCAGTACTTC. Translating gives CASSRRTSGAYEQYF.

V gene TRBV7-9 combines with J gene TRBJ2-5, with 8 bases that match TRBD1. Losses at the gene ends were 5 bases for V and 4 bases for J; bases not matched to a gene: 6. The CDR3 spans 14 residues. CDR1 and CDR2 from the germline V gene are SEHNR and FQNEAQ (reference sequence). This CDR3 is CASSPGQGLETQYF. In nucleotides, the CDR3 is TGTGCCAGCAGCCCAGGACAGGGCCTAGAGACCCAGTACTTC. The variable domain in full, with the rest retrieved from reference TRBV7-9 and TRBJ2-5, is DTGVSQNPRHKITKRGQNVTFRCDPISEHNRLYWYRQTLGQGPEFLTYFQNEAQLEKSRLLSDRFSAERPKGSFSTLEIQRTEQGDSAMYLCASSPGQGLETQYFGPGTRLLVL.

CDR3 coding DNA: TGTGCCAGCAGCCGGGGGGCTCAAGAGACCCAGTACTTC. It codes for CASSRGAQETQYF. The chain couples TRBV7-9 to TRBJ2-5; D is possibly TRBD2 (7 bases). The CDR3 has 13 amino acids. The germline V gene encodes CDR1 SEHNR and CDR2 FQNEAQ (reference sequence). V lost 5 bases and J 2 bases, leaving 9 bases between the germline ends.

The chain combines TRBV18 with TRBJ2-1; TRBD2 aligns across 7 bases. The germline CDR1 and CDR2 sequences are KGHSH and LQKENI. The CDR3 covers 16 residues. V shed 6 bases and J 2 bases; nucleotides not matched to a gene: 10. CDR3 nucleotides: TGTGCCAGCTCCCCAAACCCGACTAGCCCCTACAATGAGCAGTTCTTC. It codes for CASSPNPTSPYNEQFF.

The V and J genes are TRBV2 and TRBJ1-1; maybe TRBD1 (6 bases). V lost 3 bases, J lost 11 bases, and 19 bases lay in between. The CDR3 runs to 14 residues. CDR1 is SNHLY, CDR2 FYNNEI, per germline. The CDR3 sequence: CASSDMTRQDLAFF. As DNA, the CDR3 is TGTGCCAGCAGTGACATGACAAGACAGGATTTGGCTTTCTTT.

This chain joins TRBV5-1 and TRBJ1-1, with 10 bases lining up with TRBD1. J was trimmed by 10 bases and V by 2 bases; bases with no gene match: 14. The CDR3 loop spans 16 amino acids. The germline CDR1 and CDR2 sequences are SGHRS and YFSETQ. The CDR3 loop is CASSFRQGALQGGAFF. CDR3 DNA: TGCGCCAGCAGCTTTAGACAGGGGGCTCTCCAGGGGGGAGCTTTCTTT.